This TCR beta chain derives from a study of high-grade serous ovarian cancer treatment subgroups. Turning to the study itself: Each sample yielded on average around 7,500 unique TCR beta rearrangements from around 14,000 reads. Whole-study results and caveats: Repertoire similarity ranged 0.11 to 0.79 between tumors of one patient.

The tumor samples were collected prior to definitive surgery or chemotherapy. This CDR3 spans 13 amino acids. Repertoires were generated with immunoSEQ multiplex PCR, while TCRdb's copy carries only in-frame clones and drops some. The sample shows some 5,800 clones, around 79% of them seen only once. A note on this clone: Its antigen is not known. One end of the junction varies from germline; a read error may be responsible.

The sample comprised tumor tissue. This chain uses TRBV5-3 with TRBJ1-1; D is uncertain. TRBV5-3 is reported as an ORF; its role is uncertain. The sequence came from a human donor with high-grade serous ovarian cancer. CDR3 DNA sequence: TGTGCCAGCAGCTTCTTCGTGAACACTGAAGCTTTCTTT. This sequence encodes CASSFFVNTEAFF.